What follows are 17 T cell receptor beta chains derived from one specimen sequenced in a study of T cells expressing NK-cell markers. TCRdb reprocessed the 5' RACE reads and reports one entry per CDR3 protein, with no DNA. The sample's table shows some 340,000 distinct CDR3 sequences. Specimen: blood T cells: a sorted CD56 or NKG2C T cell subset, CD4+ or CD8+ T cells, or bulk PBMC T cells (not recorded which). These receptors were obtained from a man aged 18-75 years in good health.

This sequence joins TRBV18 and TRBJ1-4. Looked up from germline, CDR1 is KGHSH and CDR2 is LQKENI. The CDR3 extends over 12 amino acids. This CDR3 is CASSVSNEKLFF.

This chain links TRBV6-1 with TRBJ2-1. The CDR3 runs to 11 residues. Germline-derived CDR1 and CDR2 are MNHNS and SASEGT. The CDR3 loop is CASRSVNEQFF.

V is TRBV20-1 and J is TRBJ2-3; the D call of TRBD1 rests on TCRdb alone, since no DNA is present to check it. The germline gives CDR1 DFQATT, CDR2 SNEGSKA (reference sequence). The CDR3 covers 14 residues. CDR3 loop: CSALGGGIPDTQYF.

The chain employs TRBV19 and TRBJ2-7; TCRdb lists TRBD1, though no DNA is available to test this call. The germline gives CDR1 LNHDA, CDR2 SQIVND (reference sequence). This CDR3 is built from 17 residues. The CDR3 reads CASSARRGTVTGYEQYF.

The CDR3 reads CASSGTVGAKEKLFF. This chain joins TRBV28 and TRBJ1-4; the TCRdb D gene call, TRBD1, has no DNA to confirm it. Germline loops: CDR1 MDHEN, CDR2 SYDVKM. This CDR3 spans 15 amino acids.

The chain has TRBV20-1 and TRBJ2-1; the D call of TRBD1 rests on TCRdb alone, since no DNA is present to check it. Germline CDR1 and CDR2: DFQATT and SNEGSKA (reference sequence). CDR3 length: 15 amino acids. The CDR3 region is CSARPTGTGVNEQFF.

The gene calls are TRBV7-9 and TRBJ2-1; TCRdb lists TRBD2, though no DNA is available to test this call. The germline V gene encodes CDR1 SEHNR and CDR2 FQNEAQ (reference sequence). This CDR3 has 17 residues. The CDR3 region is CASSPQRTAGAYNEQFF.

This chain connects TRBV7-2 to TRBJ2-7; TCRdb's assignment of TRBD2 cannot be checked, as there is no DNA. Germline V CDR1 and CDR2: SGHTA, FQGNSA. This CDR3 is built from 14 residues. The CDR3 region is CASTSRKGTYEQYF. Full variable domain (missing parts from reference TRBV7-2 and TRBJ2-7): GAGVSQSPSNKVTEKGKDVELRCDPISGHTALYWYRQSLGQGLEFLIYFQGNSAPDKSGLPSDRFSAERTGGSVSTLTIQRTQQEDSAVYLCASTSRKGTYEQYFGPGTRLTVT.

The chain uses TRBV6-2 or TRBV6-3 and TRBJ2-7. The germline V gene has CDR1 MNHEY and CDR2 SVGEGT. CDR3 length: 16 residues. The CDR3 sequence: CASSEKLRTLSYEQYF.

The chain couples TRBV5-1 to TRBJ1-6; TCRdb reports TRBD1, a call that lacks DNA to check it against. This CDR3 spans 17 amino acids. Germline V CDR1 and CDR2: SGHRS, YFSETQ. This chain's CDR3 is CASRGQGGSSYNSPLHF.

J is TRBJ1-1 and V is TRBV3-1; TCRdb reports TRBD1, a call that lacks DNA to check it against. The germline V gene has CDR1 LGHDT and CDR2 YNNKEL (reference sequence). This CDR3 spans 13 amino acids. The CDR3: CASKPVGVAEAFF.

The rearrangement uses TRBV24-1 and TRBJ1-1. The CDR3 has 13 amino acids. Germline V gives CDR1 KGHDR, CDR2 SFDVKD. The CDR3 loop reads CATSANLNTEAFF.

The rearrangement links TRBV9 to TRBJ1-1; as DNA is missing, the TRBD1 call by TCRdb cannot be tested. The CDR3 spans 17 residues. Per the germline V gene, CDR1 is SGDLS and CDR2 is YYNGEE. This chain's CDR3 is CASSPTDRAGANTEAFF.

The gene calls are TRBV6-1 and TRBJ1-3. CDR3 length equals 13 residues. From germline, CDR1 is MNHNS and CDR2 SASEGT. The CDR3 region is CASRTFWGNTIYF.

V is TRBV20-1 and J is TRBJ2-1; the D call of TRBD2 rests on TCRdb alone, since no DNA is present to check it. Germline lookup yields CDR1 DFQATT and CDR2 SNEGSKA (reference sequence). The CDR3 is 17 amino acids. CDR3 in amino acids: CSARLAAFGSSYNEQFF.

The rearrangement joins TRBV14 to TRBJ2-1; TCRdb calls TRBD1, which cannot be checked without DNA. The CDR3 is made up of 14 amino acids. The germline gives CDR1 SGHDN, CDR2 FVKESK. The CDR3 spells CASSPRTVYNEQFF.

This chain uses TRBV6-5 with TRBJ1-1; TCRdb names TRBD1, which stays unverified in the absence of DNA. The V gene's germline CDR1 is MNHEY and CDR2 SVGAGI. CDR3 size: 15 residues. CDR3 in amino acids: CASSYTSRDRGRAFF.